Given below is one T cell receptor beta chain in context. The data stem from a study of blood T cells in healthy people across ages. With a J-beta primer mix and a sample-barcoded 5' primer, a second PCR ran roughly 7 to 11 cycles. TCRdb called the 5' RACE reads again in MiXCR, with one record for every CDR3 protein. The sample has around 1.5 million distinct CDR3 sequences; 30% to 40% are singletons. With 7 bases clipped from V and 2 bases from J, the junction kept 4 bases outside the gene matches. Germline values: CDR1 MNHNS, CDR2 SASEGT. CDR3 length equals 15 residues. The clonotype comes from a young woman in good health. The sequenced sample was blood. The chain is built from TRBV6-1 and TRBJ2-3; 12 nucleotides align to TRBD2. CDR3 sequence reads: CASNGLAGPTDTQYF. The CDR3 DNA reads as TGTGCCAGCAATGGACTAGCGGGGCCCACAGATACGCAGTATTTT.